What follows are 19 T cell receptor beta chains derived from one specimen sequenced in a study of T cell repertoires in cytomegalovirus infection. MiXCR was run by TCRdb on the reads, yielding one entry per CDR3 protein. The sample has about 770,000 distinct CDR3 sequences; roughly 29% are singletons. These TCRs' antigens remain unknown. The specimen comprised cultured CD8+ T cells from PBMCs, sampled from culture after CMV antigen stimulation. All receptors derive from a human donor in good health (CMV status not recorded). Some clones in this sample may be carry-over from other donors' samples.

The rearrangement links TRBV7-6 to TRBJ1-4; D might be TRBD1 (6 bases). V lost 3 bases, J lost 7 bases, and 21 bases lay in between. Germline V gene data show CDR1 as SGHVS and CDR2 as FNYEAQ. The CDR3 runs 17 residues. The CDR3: CASSFQYGGRGIEKLFF. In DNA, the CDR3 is TGTGCCAGCAGCTTTCAATACGGGGGGCGAGGTATTGAAAAACTGTTTTTT.

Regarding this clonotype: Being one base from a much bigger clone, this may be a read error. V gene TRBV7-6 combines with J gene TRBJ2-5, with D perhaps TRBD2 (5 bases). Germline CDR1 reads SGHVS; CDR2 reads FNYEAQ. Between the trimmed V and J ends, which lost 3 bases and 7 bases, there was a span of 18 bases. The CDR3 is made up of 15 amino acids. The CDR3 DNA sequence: TGTGCCAGCAGCTTCCAGGACTGGGTCCCGCGGACCCAGTACTTC. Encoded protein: CASSFQDWVPRTQYF.

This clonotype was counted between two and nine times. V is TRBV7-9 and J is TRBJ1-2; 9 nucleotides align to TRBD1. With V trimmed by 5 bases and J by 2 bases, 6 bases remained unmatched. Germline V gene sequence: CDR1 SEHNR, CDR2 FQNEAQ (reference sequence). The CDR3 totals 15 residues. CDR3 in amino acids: CASSGTGSLNYGYTF. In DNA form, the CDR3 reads TGTGCCAGCAGCGGGACAGGGAGCCTAAACTATGGCTACACCTTC.

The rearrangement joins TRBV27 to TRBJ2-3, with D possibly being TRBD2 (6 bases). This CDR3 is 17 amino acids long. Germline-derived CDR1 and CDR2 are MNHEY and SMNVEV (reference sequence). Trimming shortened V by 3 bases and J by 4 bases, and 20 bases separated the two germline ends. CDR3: CASSFRAPLALADTQYF. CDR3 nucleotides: TGTGCCAGCAGTTTCCGGGCCCCACTAGCCCTGGCAGATACGCAGTATTTT.

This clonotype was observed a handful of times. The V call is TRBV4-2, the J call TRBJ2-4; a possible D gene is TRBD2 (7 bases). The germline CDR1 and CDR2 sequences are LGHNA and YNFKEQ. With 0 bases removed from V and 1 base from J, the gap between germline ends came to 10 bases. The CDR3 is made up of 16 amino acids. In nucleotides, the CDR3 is TGTGCCAGCAGCCAAGAAGGGGGGGCCGCCAAAAACATTCAGTACTTC. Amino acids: CASSQEGGAAKNIQYF.

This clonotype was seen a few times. Written as DNA, the CDR3 is TGTGCCAGCAGCTCCTACAGGGGGGGGGAGTACGTC. The encoded protein is CASSSYRGGEYV. This sequence joins TRBV7-9 and TRBJ2-7; TRBD1 might be the D (8 bases). The CDR3 has 12 residues. Germline assignment: CDR1 SEHNR and CDR2 FQNEAQ (reference sequence). Between the trimmed V and J ends, which lost 4 bases and 11 bases, there was a span of 15 bases.

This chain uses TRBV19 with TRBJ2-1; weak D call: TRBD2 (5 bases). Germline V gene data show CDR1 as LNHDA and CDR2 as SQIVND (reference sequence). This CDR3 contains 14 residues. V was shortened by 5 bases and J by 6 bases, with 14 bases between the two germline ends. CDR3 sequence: CASSLPVGGNEQFF. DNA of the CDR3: TGTGCCAGTAGTCTGCCGGTTGGAGGCAATGAGCAGTTCTTC. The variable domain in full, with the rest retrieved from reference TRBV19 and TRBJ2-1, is DGGITQSPKYLFRKEGQNVTLSCEQNLNHDAMYWYRQDPGQGLRLIYYSQIVNDFQKGDIAEGYSVSREKKESFPLTVTSAQKNPTAFYLCASSLPVGGNEQFFGPGTRLTVL.

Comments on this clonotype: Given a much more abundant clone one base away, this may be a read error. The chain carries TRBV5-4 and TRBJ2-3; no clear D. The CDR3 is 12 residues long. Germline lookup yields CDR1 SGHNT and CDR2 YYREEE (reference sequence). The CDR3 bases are TGTGCCACCAGCTCCTACACAGATACGCAGTATTTT. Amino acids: CATSSYTDTQYF.

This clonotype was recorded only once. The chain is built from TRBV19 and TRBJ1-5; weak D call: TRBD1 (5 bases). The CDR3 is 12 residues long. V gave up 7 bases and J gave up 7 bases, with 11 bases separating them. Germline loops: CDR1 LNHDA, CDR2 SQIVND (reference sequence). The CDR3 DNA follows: TGTGCCAGTAAAACGGGGGGACAGCCCCAGCATTTT. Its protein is CASKTGGQPQHF. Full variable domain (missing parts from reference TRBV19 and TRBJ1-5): DGGITQSPKYLFRKEGQNVTLSCEQNLNHDAMYWYRQDPGQGLRLIYYSQIVNDFQKGDIAEGYSVSREKKESFPLTVTSAQKNPTAFYLCASKTGGQPQHFGDGTRLSIL.

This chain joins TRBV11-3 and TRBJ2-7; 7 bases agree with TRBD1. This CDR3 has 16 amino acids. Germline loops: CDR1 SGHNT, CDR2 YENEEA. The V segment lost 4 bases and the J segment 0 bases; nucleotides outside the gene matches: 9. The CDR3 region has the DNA TGTGCCAGCAGCTATTTGCCGGGACAGTTCTCCTACGAGCAGTACGTC. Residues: CASSYLPGQFSYEQYV.

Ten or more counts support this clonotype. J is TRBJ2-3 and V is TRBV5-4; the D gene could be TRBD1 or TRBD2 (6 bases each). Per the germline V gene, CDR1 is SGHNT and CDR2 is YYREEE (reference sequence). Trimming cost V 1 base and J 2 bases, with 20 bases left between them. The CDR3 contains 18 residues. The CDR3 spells CASSLYYGGTTYTDTQYF. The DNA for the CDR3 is TGTGCCAGCAGCTTGTATTACGGAGGGACAACCTACACAGATACGCAGTATTTT. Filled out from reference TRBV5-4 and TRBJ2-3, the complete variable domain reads ETGVTQSPTHLIKTRGQQVTLRCSSQSGHNTVSWYQQALGQGPQFIFQYYREEENGRGNFPPRFSGLQFPNYSSELNVNALELDDSALYLCASSLYYGGTTYTDTQYFGPGTRLTVL.

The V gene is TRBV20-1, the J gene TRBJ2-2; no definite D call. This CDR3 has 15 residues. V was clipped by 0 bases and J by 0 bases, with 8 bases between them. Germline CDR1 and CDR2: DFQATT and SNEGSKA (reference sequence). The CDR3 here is CSARDTFANTGELFF. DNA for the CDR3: TGCAGTGCTAGAGATACGTTCGCGAACACCGGGGAGCTGTTTTTT.

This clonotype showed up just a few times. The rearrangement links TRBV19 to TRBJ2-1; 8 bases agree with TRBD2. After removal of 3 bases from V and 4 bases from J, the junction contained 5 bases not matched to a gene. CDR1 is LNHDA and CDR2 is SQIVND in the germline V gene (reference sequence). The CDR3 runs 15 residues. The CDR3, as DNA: TGTGCCAGTAGTATGGGGACTAGGGGTTACAATGAGCAGTTCTTC. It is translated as CASSMGTRGYNEQFF.

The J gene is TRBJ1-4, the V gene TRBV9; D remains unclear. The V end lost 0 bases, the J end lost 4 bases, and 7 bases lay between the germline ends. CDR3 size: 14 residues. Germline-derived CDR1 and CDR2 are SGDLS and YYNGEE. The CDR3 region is CASSVERGNEKLFF. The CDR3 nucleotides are TGTGCCAGCAGCGTAGAGCGGGGTAATGAAAAACTGTTTTTT.

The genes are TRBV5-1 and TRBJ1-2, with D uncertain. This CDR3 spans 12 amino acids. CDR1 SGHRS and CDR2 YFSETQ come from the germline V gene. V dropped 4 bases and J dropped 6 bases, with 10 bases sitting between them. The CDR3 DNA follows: TGCGCCAGCAGCACGGAGAGGAATGGCTACACCTTC. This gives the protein CASSTERNGYTF.

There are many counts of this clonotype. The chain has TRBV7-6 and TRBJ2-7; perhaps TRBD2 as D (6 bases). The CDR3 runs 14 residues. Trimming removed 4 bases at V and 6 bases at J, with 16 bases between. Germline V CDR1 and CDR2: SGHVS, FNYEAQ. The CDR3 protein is CASSYRPGTPEQYF. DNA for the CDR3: TGTGCCAGCAGCTACCGCCCGGGGACTCCCGAGCAGTACTTC.

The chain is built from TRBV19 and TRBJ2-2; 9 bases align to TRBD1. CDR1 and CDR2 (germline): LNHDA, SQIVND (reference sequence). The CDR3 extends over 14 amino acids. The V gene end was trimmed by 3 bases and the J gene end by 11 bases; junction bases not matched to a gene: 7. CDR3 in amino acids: CASSMNRGQGELFF. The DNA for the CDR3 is TGTGCCAGTAGTATGAACAGGGGGCAGGGTGAGCTGTTTTTT.

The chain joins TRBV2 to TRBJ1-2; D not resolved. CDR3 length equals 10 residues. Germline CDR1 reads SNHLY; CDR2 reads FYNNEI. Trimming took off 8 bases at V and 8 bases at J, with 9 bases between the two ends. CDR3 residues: CASLGRGYTF. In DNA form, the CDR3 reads TGTGCCAGCCTTGGACGGGGCTACACCTTC. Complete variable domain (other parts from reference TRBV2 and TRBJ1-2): EPEVTQTPSHQVTQMGQEVILRCVPISNHLYFYWYRQILGQKVEFLVSFYNNEISEKSEIFDDQFSVERPDGSNFTLKIRSTKLEDSAMYFCASLGRGYTFGSGTRLTVV.

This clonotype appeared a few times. Here the CDR3 DNA reads TGTGCCAGCAGGGTGATAATGGAAAACACCATATATTTT. The encoded protein is CASRVIMENTIYF. The rearrangement uses TRBV13 and TRBJ1-3; no clear D gene. In germline, CDR1 is PRHDT, CDR2 FYEKMQ (reference sequence). V was shortened by 6 bases and J by 6 bases, with 12 bases between the two germline ends. The CDR3 is 13 residues long.